The 29 T cell receptor beta chains below were found in one sample sequenced in a study of T cell responses to AZD1222 COVID-19 vaccine. Here immunoSEQ multiplex PCR was the method, and the copy in TCRdb shows in-frame clones only, minus some. Among around 140,000 clones listed, about 90% were seen once. The sample consisted of peripheral blood, taken 28 days after the second AZD1222 dose. The receptors were gathered from an adult who received the AZD1222 COVID-19 vaccine.

The V call is TRBV3-1 (or the pseudogene TRBV3-2), the J call TRBJ1-1; unclear D gene. This CDR3 has 12 amino acids. V was cut by 6 bases and J by 2 bases, with 7 bases left in between. The V gene's germline CDR1 is LGHDT and CDR2 YNNKEL (reference sequence). CDR3 bases: TGTGCCAGCAGTCAGAAAAACACTGAAGCTTTCTTT. The encoded protein is CASSQKNTEAFF.

The CDR3, as DNA: TGTGCCAGCAGTCATAGGACAGCCAGGTACTTC. As protein: CASSHRTARYF. V and J are TRBV28 and TRBJ2-5; TRBD1 might be the D (6 bases). The CDR3 consists of 11 residues. Trimming left V 5 bases short and J 13 bases short, with 14 bases between. CDR1 MDHEN and CDR2 SYDVKM come from the germline V gene.

The V gene is TRBV15, the J gene TRBJ2-7; TRBD1 agrees at 9 bases. Germline V gene lookup returns CDR1 LNHNV and CDR2 YYDKDF (reference sequence). V lost 3 bases, J lost 5 bases, and 8 bases stayed unmatched. This CDR3 is 15 amino acids long. This chain's CDR3 is CATSRIYRGRNEQYF. Here the CDR3 DNA reads TGTGCCACCAGCAGGATATACAGGGGGCGCAACGAGCAGTACTTC.

This sequence joins TRBV19 and TRBJ1-1, with D unresolved. This CDR3 is 14 amino acids long. CDR1 is LNHDA, CDR2 SQIVND, per germline (reference sequence). Trimming shortened V by 7 bases and J by 5 bases, and 17 bases separated the two germline ends. The CDR3 DNA sequence: TGTGCCAGTACCCCGGGCGGTTGGGGAACTGAAGCTTTCTTT. This sequence encodes CASTPGGWGTEAFF.

V gene TRBV2 combines with J gene TRBJ1-2, with a possible D match to TRBD1 (5 bases). Germline CDR1 is SNHLY and CDR2 is FYNNEI. The length of the CDR3 is 11 residues. Trimming cost V 6 bases and J 8 bases, with 10 bases left between them. DNA for the CDR3: TGTGCCAGCAGGGAACAGGAGGGCTACACCTTC. It encodes CASREQEGYTF.

V and J are TRBV7-2 and TRBJ2-7; D is undetermined. In germline, CDR1 is SGHTA, CDR2 FQGNSA. The CDR3 has 15 amino acids. V lost 3 bases and J 2 bases, leaving 14 bases between the germline ends. The CDR3 protein is CASSFLGLKPYEQYF. The CDR3 DNA sequence: TGTGCCAGCAGCTTTCTTGGCTTAAAACCCTACGAGCAGTACTTC.

This chain connects TRBV14 to TRBJ2-7, with D possibly matching TRBD1 (5 bases). V was trimmed by 4 bases and J by 0 bases, leaving 19 bases between them. CDR1 is SGHDN and CDR2 is FVKESK in the germline V gene. This CDR3 is built from 17 residues. CDR3 sequence reads: CASSRNWGGRSSYEQYF. The CDR3 region has the DNA TGTGCCAGCAGCCGCAATTGGGGCGGCCGCAGCTCCTACGAGCAGTACTTC. The full variable domain, completed using reference TRBV14 and TRBJ2-7, is EAGVTQFPSHSVIEKGQTVTLRCDPISGHDNLYWYRRVMGKEIKFLLHFVKESKQDESGMPNNRFLAERTGGTYSTLKVQPAELEDSGVYFCASSRNWGGRSSYEQYFGPGTRLTVT.

V is TRBV5-1 and J is TRBJ2-2, with 7 bases that match TRBD1. CDR1 is SGHRS, CDR2 YFSETQ, per germline. CDR3 length equals 14 residues. Trimming removed 2 bases from V and 6 bases from J; junction bases left unmatched: 4. The CDR3 loop is CASSFQQGSGELFF. The CDR3 DNA follows: TGCGCCAGCAGCTTCCAACAGGGGTCCGGGGAGCTGTTTTTT.

V and J are TRBV7-2 and TRBJ1-6, with TRBD1 identical over 9 bases. The CDR3 is 15 amino acids. The J segment lost 3 bases and the V segment lost 5 bases, leaving 2 bases of the junction unmatched. The germline V gene encodes CDR1 SGHTA and CDR2 FQGNSA. Here the CDR3 reads CASSPTGGYNSPLHF. The CDR3 region has the DNA TGTGCCAGCAGCCCGACAGGGGGCTATAATTCACCCCTCCACTTT.

This clone was counted once. The rearrangement joins TRBV28 to TRBJ1-6; D is undetermined. V was pared by 6 bases and J by 7 bases, with 10 bases between. The CDR3 extends over 13 amino acids. Germline assignment: CDR1 MDHEN and CDR2 SYDVKM. The CDR3 sequence is CASRTFRNSPLHF. For the CDR3, the DNA is TGTGCCAGCAGAACATTCCGGAATTCACCCCTCCACTTT.

This clone occurred once. The V and J genes are TRBV5-1 and TRBJ2-7, with 9 bases identical to TRBD2. This CDR3 region has 15 residues. The junction had 3 bases not matched to a gene; V was cut back by 0 bases and J by 2 bases. The germline gives CDR1 SGHRS, CDR2 YFSETQ. The CDR3 nucleotides are TGCGCCAGCAGCTTGGATGTAGCGGGGGCCTACGAGCAGTACTTC. It specifies CASSLDVAGAYEQYF.

V and J are TRBV9 and TRBJ2-7, with 11 bases that match TRBD2. The ends lost 0 bases at V and 6 bases at J; junction bases unmatched: 8. Looked up from germline, CDR1 is SGDLS and CDR2 is YYNGEE. CDR3 length: 16 amino acids. DNA for the CDR3: TGTGCCAGCAGCGTAGGGACTAGCGGGTTAGGCGGCGAGCAGTACTTC. Translated, it gives CASSVGTSGLGGEQYF.

The V gene is TRBV28, the J gene TRBJ1-2; D gene ambiguous. Germline V lookup: CDR1 MDHEN, CDR2 SYDVKM. Trimming stripped 1 base from V and 8 bases from J, with 8 bases between. The CDR3 is 12 residues long. The CDR3 coding sequence is TGTGCCAGCAGTTTATCGGGGAGGGGCTACACCTTC. It yields the protein CASSLSGRGYTF.

This chain links TRBV7-2 with TRBJ1-3, with unresolved D. Deletions cut 4 bases from V and 4 bases from J, with 14 bases between. The CDR3 loop spans 15 amino acids. CDR1 SGHTA and CDR2 FQGNSA come from the germline V gene. The CDR3 sequence: CASSSSPTSGNTIYF. The CDR3 DNA sequence: TGTGCCAGCAGCTCCTCGCCGACATCAGGAAACACCATATATTTT.

The chain combines TRBV7-2 with TRBJ2-2, with 7 nucleotides matching TRBD1. CDR3 length: 16 residues. V was clipped by 5 bases and J by 1 base; unmatched bases: 7. Germline CDR1 SGHTA, CDR2 FQGNSA. CDR3 in amino acids: CASSVDRTGNTGELFF. DNA for the CDR3: TGTGCCAGCAGCGTAGATCGGACAGGGAACACCGGGGAGCTGTTTTTT.

The chain has TRBV30 and TRBJ1-1, with D tentatively TRBD1 (5 bases). CDR1 and CDR2 from the germline V gene are GTSNPN and SVGIG (reference sequence). V was trimmed by 1 base and J by 9 bases, leaving 18 bases between them. The CDR3 has 14 residues. CDR3 in DNA: TGTGCCTGGAGTGAAGGGGTTTTCAAGGGCCAAGCTTTCTTT. It codes for CAWSEGVFKGQAFF.

J is TRBJ1-2 and V is TRBV7-9, with 7 bases matching TRBD1. V was clipped by 4 bases and J by 8 bases; unmatched bases: 13. Germline assignment: CDR1 SEHNR and CDR2 FQNEAQ (reference sequence). The CDR3 extends over 15 amino acids. This CDR3 is CASSSTGQAERGYTF. For the CDR3, the DNA is TGTGCCAGCAGCTCAACAGGACAGGCCGAAAGGGGCTACACCTTC.

The gene calls are TRBV11-3 and TRBJ2-3; 8 bases are a match to TRBD2. The CDR3 contains 17 residues. V lost 5 bases to trimming and J lost 2 bases; unmatched junction nucleotides: 12. The germline gives CDR1 SGHNT, CDR2 YENEEA. CDR3 nucleotide sequence: TGTGCCAGCAGCCGGGGACTAGACGGCTCCAACACAGATACGCAGTATTTT. Translation: CASSRGLDGSNTDTQYF.

The rearrangement joins TRBV6-5 to TRBJ2-6, with TRBD1 identical over 10 bases. The V gene's germline CDR1 is MNHEY and CDR2 SVGAGI. The CDR3 is 15 residues long. V lost 7 bases and J lost 2; bases outside the gene matches: 2. DNA of the CDR3: TGTGCCAGCACCGGACAGGGGGCTGGGGCCAACGTCCTGACTTTC. Its translation: CASTGQGAGANVLTF.

The table lists this clone with a count of one. The rearrangement joins TRBV7-9 to TRBJ2-5, with TRBD2 matching over 7 bases. The trim removed 5 bases at V and 1 base at J, leaving 4 bases unmatched. The CDR3 contains 14 residues. Germline CDR1 SEHNR, CDR2 FQNEAQ (reference sequence). The CDR3 region has the DNA TGTGCCAGCAGCCTCACGGGGGGCCAAGAGACCCAGTACTTC. Translated, it gives CASSLTGGQETQYF.

The V and J genes are TRBV7-2 and TRBJ2-4; tentatively, D is TRBD2 (6 bases). There are 17 residues in the CDR3. CDR1 SGHTA and CDR2 FQGNSA come from the germline V gene. Trimming cost V 1 base and J 1 base, with 14 bases left between them. This CDR3 reads CASSLGRAAGAKNIQYF. For the CDR3, the DNA is TGTGCCAGCAGCTTAGGGCGGGCTGCGGGGGCCAAAAACATTCAGTACTTC.

This chain joins TRBV7-9 and TRBJ2-1; possibly TRBD1 for D (7 bases). The CDR3 consists of 15 residues. V dropped 0 bases and J dropped 10 bases, with 16 bases sitting between them. Per the germline V gene, CDR1 is SEHNR and CDR2 is FQNEAQ (reference sequence). The CDR3 here is CASSLARAGGMEQFF. The CDR3 DNA sequence: TGTGCCAGCAGCTTAGCGCGGGCAGGGGGGATGGAGCAGTTCTTC.

The chain has TRBV28 and TRBJ1-6; a weak D match, TRBD1 (5 bases). Deletions cut 4 bases from V and 12 bases from J, with 16 bases between. This CDR3 contains 14 residues. Germline CDR1 reads MDHEN; CDR2 reads SYDVKM. The DNA of the CDR3 is TGTGCCAGCAGTTCGGCACAGGACCGGGGACCCCTCCACTTT. It yields the protein CASSSAQDRGPLHF. Supplemented by reference TRBV28 and TRBJ1-6, the full variable domain reads DVKVTQSSRYLVKRTGEKVFLECVQDMDHENMFWYRQDPGLGLRLIYFSYDVKMKEKGDIPEGYSVSREKKERFSLILESASTNQTSMYLCASSSAQDRGPLHFGNGTRLTVT.

V and J are TRBV7-9 and TRBJ2-3; D is possibly TRBD2 (5 bases). From germline, CDR1 is SEHNR and CDR2 FQNEAQ (reference sequence). The V end lost 5 bases, the J end lost 7 bases, and 19 bases lay between the germline ends. CDR3 length equals 15 residues. The CDR3 nucleotides read TGTGCCAGCAGCCCGAAAGTTCGACACGGGAATACGCAGTATTTT. Residues: CASSPKVRHGNTQYF.

This chain connects TRBV28 to TRBJ1-1; tentative D call: TRBD1 (5 bases). The CDR3 has 12 residues. V dropped 3 bases and J dropped 5 bases, with 7 bases sitting between them. From germline, CDR1 is MDHEN and CDR2 SYDVKM. The CDR3 region has the DNA TGTGCCAGCAGTTTCTCAGGGACTGAAGCTTTCTTT. It is translated as CASSFSGTEAFF.

This clone was picked up many times. This CDR3 is CASSLMGLENEQFF. CDR3 in DNA: TGTGCCAGCAGCTTAATGGGACTAGAGAATGAGCAGTTCTTC. This chain links TRBV7-3 with TRBJ2-1; 8 positions agree with TRBD2. There are 14 residues in the CDR3. Germline CDR1 SGHTA, CDR2 FQGTGA. The ends lost 1 base at V and 7 bases at J; junction bases unmatched: 3. The full variable domain, rest sourced from reference TRBV7-3 and TRBJ2-1, is GAGVSQTPSNKVTEKGKYVELRCDPISGHTALYWYRQSLGQGPEFLIYFQGTGAADDSGLPNDRFFAVRPEGSVSTLKIQRTERGDSAVYLCASSLMGLENEQFFGPGTRLTVL.

The chain carries TRBV18 and TRBJ1-4; D perhaps matches TRBD1 (5 bases). Germline V lookup: CDR1 KGHSH, CDR2 LQKENI. This CDR3 spans 15 amino acids. With 3 bases removed from V and 8 bases from J, the gap between germline ends came to 16 bases. CDR3 DNA sequence: TGTGCCAGCTCACCCCCGGAGGGGCCTGACGAAAAACTGTTTTTT. It yields the protein CASSPPEGPDEKLFF.

This rearrangement joins TRBV28 to TRBJ1-1; 7 bases map to TRBD1. Germline values: CDR1 MDHEN, CDR2 SYDVKM. The J segment lost 3 bases and the V segment lost 7 bases, leaving 17 bases of the junction unmatched. The CDR3 length is 17 residues. The CDR3 region has the DNA TGTGCCAGCAAGAGATTAACAGGGGCACGGGGATACACTGAAGCTTTCTTT. Translating it yields CASKRLTGARGYTEAFF.

This clone was found a few times. This chain links TRBV5-8 with TRBJ2-7; the D is unclear. The CDR3 is made up of 15 amino acids. From germline, CDR1 is SGHTS and CDR2 YDEGEE. With 4 bases removed from V and 3 bases from J, the gap between germline ends came to 17 bases. Here the CDR3 DNA reads TGTGCCAGCAGCCCCAGAGATAGACGAGGCTACGAGCAGTACTTC. Translation gives CASSPRDRRGYEQYF. Combining the CDR3 with reference TRBV5-8 and TRBJ2-7 gives the whole variable domain EAGVTQSPTHLIKTRGQQATLRCSPISGHTSVYWYQQALGLGLQFLLWYDEGEERNRGNFPPRFSGRQFPNYSSELNVNALELEDSALYLCASSPRDRRGYEQYFGPGTRLTVT.